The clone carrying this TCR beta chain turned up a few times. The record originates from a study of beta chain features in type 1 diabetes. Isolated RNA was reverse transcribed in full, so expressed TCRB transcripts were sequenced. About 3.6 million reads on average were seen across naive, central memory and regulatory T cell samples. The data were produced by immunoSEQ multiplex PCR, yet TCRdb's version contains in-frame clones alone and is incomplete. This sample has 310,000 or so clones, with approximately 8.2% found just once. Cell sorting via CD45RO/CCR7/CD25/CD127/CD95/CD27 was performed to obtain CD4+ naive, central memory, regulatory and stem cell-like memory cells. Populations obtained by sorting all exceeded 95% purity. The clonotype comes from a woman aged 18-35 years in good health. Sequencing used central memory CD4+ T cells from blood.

The chain's CDR3 is CASSFYRTSGYNEQFF. CDR3 DNA sequence: TGTGCCAGCAGCTTTTATCGGACTAGCGGATACAATGAGCAGTTCTTC. The J gene is TRBJ2-1, the V gene TRBV5-5; TRBD2 agrees at 10 bases. Looked up from germline, CDR1 is SGHKS and CDR2 is YYEKEE (reference sequence). V was clipped by 2 bases and J by 4 bases; unmatched bases: 6. CDR3 length: 16 residues.